The 11 T cell receptor beta chains listed next were all sequenced from one sample in a study of PD-L1 blockade in urothelial cancer. Only in-frame clones appear in the TCRdb table, and some are missing; sequencing was by immunoSEQ multiplex PCR. Here the sample spans under 130,000 clones, about 85% being singletons. This material consisted of PBMCs, taken around atezolizumab (anti-PD-L1) treatment. These receptors all come from a man between 45 and 60 years old with urothelial cancer.

V gene TRBV6-6 combines with J gene TRBJ2-7; TRBD2 matches at 11 bases. The V gene end was trimmed by 5 bases and the J gene end by 3 bases; junction bases not matched to a gene: 9. Germline V lookup: CDR1 MNHNY, CDR2 SVGAGI (reference sequence). The CDR3 contains 16 residues. CDR3 loop: CASSPTLAGGFYEQYF. CDR3 bases: TGTGCCAGCAGTCCGACTCTAGCGGGAGGATTCTACGAGCAGTACTTC.

The V and J genes are TRBV19 and TRBJ2-2; 12 nucleotides align to TRBD2. J lost 1 base, V lost 3 bases, and 6 bases had no gene match. The CDR3 totals 18 residues. CDR1 and CDR2 from the germline V gene are LNHDA and SQIVND (reference sequence). Written as DNA, the CDR3 is TGTGCCAGTAGTATCGGACTAGCGGGACGGGGGAACACCGGGGAGCTGTTTTTT. Translating it yields CASSIGLAGRGNTGELFF.

This clone was recorded once. This chain uses TRBV5-1 with TRBJ2-7; TRBD1 agrees at 8 bases. With 4 bases clipped from V and 5 bases from J, the junction kept 8 bases outside the gene matches. The germline gives CDR1 SGHRS, CDR2 YFSETQ. The CDR3 runs to 14 residues. CDR3 DNA: TGCGCCAGCAGCCTCCTGGACAGGGTGAACGAGCAGTACTTC. Residues: CASSLLDRVNEQYF.

V and J are TRBV5-1 and TRBJ2-1, with 11 bases fitting TRBD2. The CDR3 sequence is 17 residues long. Trimming cost V 4 bases and J 1 base; bases outside gene matches: 7. CDR1 and CDR2 from the germline V gene are SGHRS and YFSETQ. The chain's CDR3 is CASSALTSGISYNEQFF. CDR3 DNA sequence: TGCGCCAGCAGCGCCTTGACTAGCGGGATTTCCTACAATGAGCAGTTCTTC.

The chain has TRBV19 and TRBJ2-7; the D gene is possibly TRBD2 (6 bases). This CDR3 contains 13 residues. Trimming removed 9 bases at V and 6 bases at J, with 18 bases between. CDR1 and CDR2 (germline): LNHDA, SQIVND (reference sequence). The CDR3 DNA sequence: TGTGCCAGCAGGGACTCCCGAATGGGCGAGCAGTACTTC. As protein: CASRDSRMGEQYF.

The rearrangement joins TRBV6-6 to TRBJ1-1, with D possibly TRBD1 on 5 matching bases. The CDR3 totals 14 residues. CDR1 and CDR2 (germline): MNHNY, SVGAGI (reference sequence). Between the trimmed V and J ends, which lost 6 bases and 0 bases, there was a span of 11 bases. The CDR3 bases are TGTGCCAGCAGACTACAGGACATGAACACTGAAGCTTTCTTT. Translation: CASRLQDMNTEAFF.

The chain couples TRBV10-1 to TRBJ1-1; tentatively, D is TRBD1 (6 bases). V lost 0 bases, J lost 8 bases, and 16 bases lay in between. Per germline, CDR1 WNHNN and CDR2 SYGVQD (reference sequence). This CDR3 contains 15 residues. CDR3 residues: CASSESRGGAAEAFF. CDR3 nucleotides: TGCGCCAGCAGTGAGTCGAGGGGGGGGGCGGCCGAAGCTTTCTTT.

V and J are TRBV28 and TRBJ1-2; D is unclear. Germline V gene data show CDR1 as MDHEN and CDR2 as SYDVKM. V lost 5 bases, J lost 4 bases, and 5 bases lay in between. The CDR3 contains 11 residues. CDR3 sequence: CASSAGYGYTF. CDR3 bases: TGTGCCAGCAGTGCGGGCTATGGCTACACCTTC.

For the CDR3, the DNA is TGTGCCAGTAGTTCACCTAGCGGGCGTGCCTACACCGGGGAGCTGTTTTTT. Translating gives CASSSPSGRAYTGELFF. The rearrangement uses TRBV19 and TRBJ2-2, with 8 nucleotides matching TRBD2. The CDR3 is 17 residues long. Trimming at V came to 5 bases and at J to 3 bases, leaving 11 bases not matched to a gene. The germline V gene encodes CDR1 LNHDA and CDR2 SQIVND (reference sequence).

The chain carries TRBV7-9 and TRBJ2-5, with D perhaps matching TRBD2 (5 bases). CDR1 and CDR2 (germline): SEHNR, FQNEAQ (reference sequence). The V end was cut by 4 bases, the J end by 5 bases, with 11 bases between. The CDR3 has 13 amino acids. The chain's CDR3 is CASSSRGSETQYF. The CDR3 DNA follows: TGTGCCAGCAGCTCTCGAGGGTCGGAGACCCAGTACTTC.

The V and J genes are TRBV5-4 and TRBJ2-1; TRBD2 matches 8 bases. Germline V lookup: CDR1 SGHNT, CDR2 YYREEE (reference sequence). The V segment lost 6 bases and the J segment 5 bases; nucleotides outside the gene matches: 16. This CDR3 has 17 amino acids. The CDR3 here is CASTGGGRRSGNNEQFF. For the CDR3, the DNA is TGTGCCAGCACCGGGGGGGGGCGCCGGAGTGGGAACAATGAGCAGTTCTTC.